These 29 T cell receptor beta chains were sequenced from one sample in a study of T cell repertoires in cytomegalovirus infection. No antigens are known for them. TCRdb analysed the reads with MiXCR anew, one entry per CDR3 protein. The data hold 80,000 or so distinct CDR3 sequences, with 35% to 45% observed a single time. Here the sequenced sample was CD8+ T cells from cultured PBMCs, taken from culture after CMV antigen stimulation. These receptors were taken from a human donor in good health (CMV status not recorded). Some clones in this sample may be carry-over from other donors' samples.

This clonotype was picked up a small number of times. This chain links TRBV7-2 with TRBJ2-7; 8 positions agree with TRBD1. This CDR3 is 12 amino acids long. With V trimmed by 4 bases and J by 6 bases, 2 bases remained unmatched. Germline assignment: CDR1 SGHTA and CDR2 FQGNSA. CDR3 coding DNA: TGTGCCAGCAGCTGGGGACAGGTCGAGCAGTACTTC. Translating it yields CASSWGQVEQYF.

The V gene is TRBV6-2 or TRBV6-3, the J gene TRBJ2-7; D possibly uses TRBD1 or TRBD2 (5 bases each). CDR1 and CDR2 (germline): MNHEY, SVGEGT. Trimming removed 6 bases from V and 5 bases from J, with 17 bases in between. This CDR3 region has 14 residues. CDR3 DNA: TGTGCCAGCAGCCCGGGGACGTCGCAGGACGAGCAGTACTTC. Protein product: CASSPGTSQDEQYF.

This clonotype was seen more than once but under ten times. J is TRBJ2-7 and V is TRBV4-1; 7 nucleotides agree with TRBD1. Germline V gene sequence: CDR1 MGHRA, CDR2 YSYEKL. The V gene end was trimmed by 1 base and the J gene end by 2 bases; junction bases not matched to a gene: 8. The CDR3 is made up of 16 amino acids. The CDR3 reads CASSQGSDRVTYEQYF. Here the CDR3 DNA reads TGCGCCAGCAGCCAAGGTAGTGACAGGGTAACCTACGAGCAGTACTTC.

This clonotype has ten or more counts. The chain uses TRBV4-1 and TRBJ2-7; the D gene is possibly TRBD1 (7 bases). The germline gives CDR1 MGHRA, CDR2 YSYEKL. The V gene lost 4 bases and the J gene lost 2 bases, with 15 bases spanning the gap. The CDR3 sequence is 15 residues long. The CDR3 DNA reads TGCGCCAGCAGCCCAGGGGGGACGGCGCCCTACGAGCAGTACTTC. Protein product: CASSPGGTAPYEQYF.

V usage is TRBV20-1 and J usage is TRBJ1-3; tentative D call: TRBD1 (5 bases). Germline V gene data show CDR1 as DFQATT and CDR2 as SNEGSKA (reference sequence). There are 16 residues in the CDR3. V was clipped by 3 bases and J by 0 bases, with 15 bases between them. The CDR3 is CSASGASGPSGNTIYF. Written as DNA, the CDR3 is TGCAGTGCTAGTGGGGCCTCAGGGCCCTCTGGAAACACCATATATTTT.

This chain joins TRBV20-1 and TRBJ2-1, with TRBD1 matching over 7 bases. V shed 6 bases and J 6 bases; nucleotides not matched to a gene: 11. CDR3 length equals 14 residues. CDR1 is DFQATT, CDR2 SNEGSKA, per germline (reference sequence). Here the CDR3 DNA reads TGCAGTGCCCCCTTGGGGACAGTAATCAATGAGCAGTTCTTC. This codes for CSAPLGTVINEQFF.

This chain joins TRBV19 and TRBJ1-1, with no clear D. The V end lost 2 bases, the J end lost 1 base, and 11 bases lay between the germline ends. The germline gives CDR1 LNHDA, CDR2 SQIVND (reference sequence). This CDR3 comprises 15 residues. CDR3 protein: CASSILTNSNTEAFF. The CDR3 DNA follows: TGTGCCAGTAGTATACTGACCAACTCGAACACTGAAGCTTTCTTT.

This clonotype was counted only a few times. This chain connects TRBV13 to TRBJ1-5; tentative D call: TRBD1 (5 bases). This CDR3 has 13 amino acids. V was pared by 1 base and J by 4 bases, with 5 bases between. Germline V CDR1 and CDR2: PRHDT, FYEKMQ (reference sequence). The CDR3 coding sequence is TGTGCCAGCAGCTTAGCAGGGAATCAGCCCCAGCATTTT. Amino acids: CASSLAGNQPQHF.

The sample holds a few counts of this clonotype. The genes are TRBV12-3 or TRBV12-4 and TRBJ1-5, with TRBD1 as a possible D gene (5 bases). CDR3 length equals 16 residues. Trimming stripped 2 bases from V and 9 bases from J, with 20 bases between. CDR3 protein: CASSLFWDGVQSPQHF. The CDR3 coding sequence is TGTGCCAGCAGTTTATTCTGGGACGGCGTTCAATCGCCCCAGCATTTT.

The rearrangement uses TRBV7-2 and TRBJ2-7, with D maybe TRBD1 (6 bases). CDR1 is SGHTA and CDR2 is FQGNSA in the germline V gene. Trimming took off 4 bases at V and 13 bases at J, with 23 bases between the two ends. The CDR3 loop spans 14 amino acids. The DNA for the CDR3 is TGTGCCAGCAGCTCAGACAGGCCAGGAGACGAGCCTTACTTC. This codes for CASSSDRPGDEPYF.

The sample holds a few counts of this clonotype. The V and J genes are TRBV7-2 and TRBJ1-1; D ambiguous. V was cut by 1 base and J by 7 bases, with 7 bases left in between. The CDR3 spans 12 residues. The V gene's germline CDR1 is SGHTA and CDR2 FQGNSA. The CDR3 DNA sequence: TGTGCCAGCAGCTTAGGCGGGGATGAAGCTTTCTTT. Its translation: CASSLGGDEAFF.

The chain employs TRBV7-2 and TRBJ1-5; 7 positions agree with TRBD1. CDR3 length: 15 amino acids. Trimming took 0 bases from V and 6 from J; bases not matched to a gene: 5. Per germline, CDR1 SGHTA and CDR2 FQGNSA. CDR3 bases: TGTGCCAGCAGCTTAGCTGCGACAGGGAGTCAGCCCCAGCATTTT. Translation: CASSLAATGSQPQHF.

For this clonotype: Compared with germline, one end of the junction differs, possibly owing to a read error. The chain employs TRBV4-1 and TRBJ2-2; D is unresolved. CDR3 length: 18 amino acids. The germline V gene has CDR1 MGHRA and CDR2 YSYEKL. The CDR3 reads CASSPFLDPGLNTGELFF. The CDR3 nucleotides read TGTGCCAGCAGTCCATTCCTCGATCCGGGCCTCAACACCGGGGAGCTGTTTTTT.

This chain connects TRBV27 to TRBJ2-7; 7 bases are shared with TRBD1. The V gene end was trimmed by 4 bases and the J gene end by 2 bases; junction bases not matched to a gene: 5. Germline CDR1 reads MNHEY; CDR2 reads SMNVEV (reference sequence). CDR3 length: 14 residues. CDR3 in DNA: TGTGCCAGCAGTTCGGACAGGTACACCTACGAGCAGTACTTC. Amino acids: CASSSDRYTYEQYF.

In DNA form, the CDR3 reads TGTGCCACCAGTGATTTGGTTGGGGGCCCCGGTACTGAAGCTTTCTTT. This gives the protein CATSDLVGGPGTEAFF. The rearrangement uses TRBV24-1 and TRBJ1-1; D might be TRBD1 (6 bases). Germline V CDR1 and CDR2: KGHDR, SFDVKD. Trimming took off 0 bases at V and 5 bases at J, with 15 bases between the two ends. This CDR3 has 16 residues.

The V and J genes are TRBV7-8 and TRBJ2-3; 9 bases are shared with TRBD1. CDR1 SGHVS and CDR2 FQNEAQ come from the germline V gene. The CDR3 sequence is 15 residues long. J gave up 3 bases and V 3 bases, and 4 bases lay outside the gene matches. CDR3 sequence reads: CASSFRDRETDTQYF. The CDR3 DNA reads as TGTGCCAGCAGCTTCCGGGACAGGGAAACAGATACGCAGTATTTT.

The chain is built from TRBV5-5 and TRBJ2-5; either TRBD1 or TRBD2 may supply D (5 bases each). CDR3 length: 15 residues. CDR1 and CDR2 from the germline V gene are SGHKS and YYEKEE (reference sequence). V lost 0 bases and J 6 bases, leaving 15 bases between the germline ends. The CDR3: CASSLEVTTGQTQYF. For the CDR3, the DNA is TGTGCCAGCAGCTTGGAAGTCACTACGGGACAGACCCAGTACTTC.

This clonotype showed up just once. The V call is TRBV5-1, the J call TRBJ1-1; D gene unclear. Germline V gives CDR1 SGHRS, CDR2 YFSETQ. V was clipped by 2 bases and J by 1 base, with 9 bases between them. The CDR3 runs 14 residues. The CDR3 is CASSFRSPNTEAFF. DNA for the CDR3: TGCGCCAGCAGCTTCCGCTCTCCGAACACTGAAGCTTTCTTT.

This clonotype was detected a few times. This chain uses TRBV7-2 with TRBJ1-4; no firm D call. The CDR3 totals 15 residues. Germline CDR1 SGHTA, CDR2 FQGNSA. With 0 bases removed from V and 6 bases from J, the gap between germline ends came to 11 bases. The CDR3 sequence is CASSLALRRDEKLFF. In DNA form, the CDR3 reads TGTGCCAGCAGCTTAGCGCTCAGGAGGGATGAAAAACTGTTTTTT.

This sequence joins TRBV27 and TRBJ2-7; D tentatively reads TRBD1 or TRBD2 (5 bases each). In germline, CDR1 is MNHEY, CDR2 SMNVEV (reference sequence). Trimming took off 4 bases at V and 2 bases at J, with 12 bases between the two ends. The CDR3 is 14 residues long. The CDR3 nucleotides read TGTGCCAGCAGTTGGACTGGGGGTCCCTACGAGCAGTACTTC. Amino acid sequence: CASSWTGGPYEQYF.

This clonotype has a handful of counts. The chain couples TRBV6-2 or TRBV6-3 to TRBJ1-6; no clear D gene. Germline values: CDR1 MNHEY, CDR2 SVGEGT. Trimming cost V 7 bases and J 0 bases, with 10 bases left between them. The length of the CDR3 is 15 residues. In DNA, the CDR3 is TGTGCCAGCATCCAGGAAAGCTCCTATAATTCACCCCTCCACTTT. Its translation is CASIQESSYNSPLHF.

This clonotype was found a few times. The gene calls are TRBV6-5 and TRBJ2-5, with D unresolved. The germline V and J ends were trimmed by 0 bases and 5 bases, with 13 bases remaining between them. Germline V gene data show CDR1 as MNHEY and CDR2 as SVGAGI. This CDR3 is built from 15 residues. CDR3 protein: CASSYSTSSEETQYF. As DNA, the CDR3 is TGTGCCAGCAGTTACTCGACATCCTCGGAGGAGACCCAGTACTTC.

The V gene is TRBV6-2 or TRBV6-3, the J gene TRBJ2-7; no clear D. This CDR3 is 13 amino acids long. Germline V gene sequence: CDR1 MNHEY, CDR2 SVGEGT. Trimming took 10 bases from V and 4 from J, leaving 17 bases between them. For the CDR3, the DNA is TGTGCCACCCATCGGAACCGCGGATACGAGCAGTACTTC. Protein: CATHRNRGYEQYF.

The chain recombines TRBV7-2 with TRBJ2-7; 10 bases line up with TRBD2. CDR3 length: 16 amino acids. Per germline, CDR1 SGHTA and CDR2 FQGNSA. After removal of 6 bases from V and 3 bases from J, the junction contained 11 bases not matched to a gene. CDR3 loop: CASSGDPLAGRYEQYF. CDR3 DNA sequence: TGTGCCAGCAGTGGGGATCCACTAGCGGGGCGCTACGAGCAGTACTTC. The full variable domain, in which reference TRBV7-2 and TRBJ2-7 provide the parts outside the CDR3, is GAGVSQSPSNKVTEKGKDVELRCDPISGHTALYWYRQSLGQGLEFLIYFQGNSAPDKSGLPSDRFSAERTGGSVSTLTIQRTQQEDSAVYLCASSGDPLAGRYEQYFGPGTRLTVT.

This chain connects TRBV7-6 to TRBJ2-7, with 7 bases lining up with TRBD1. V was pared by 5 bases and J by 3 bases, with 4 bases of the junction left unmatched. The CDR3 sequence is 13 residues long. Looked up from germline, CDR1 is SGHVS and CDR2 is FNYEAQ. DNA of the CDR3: TGTGCCAGCAGCGACGGACAGGTCTACGAGCAGTACTTC. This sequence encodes CASSDGQVYEQYF.

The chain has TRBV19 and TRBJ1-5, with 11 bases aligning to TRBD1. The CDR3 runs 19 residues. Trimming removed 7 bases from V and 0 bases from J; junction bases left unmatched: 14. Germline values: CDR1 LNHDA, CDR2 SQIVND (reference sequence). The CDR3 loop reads CASKPDPGQGGFSNQPQHF. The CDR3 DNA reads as TGTGCCAGTAAGCCTGATCCGGGACAGGGGGGATTTAGCAATCAGCCCCAGCATTTT. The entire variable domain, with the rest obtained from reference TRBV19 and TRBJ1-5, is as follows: DGGITQSPKYLFRKEGQNVTLSCEQNLNHDAMYWYRQDPGQGLRLIYYSQIVNDFQKGDIAEGYSVSREKKESFPLTVTSAQKNPTAFYLCASKPDPGQGGFSNQPQHFGDGTRLSIL.

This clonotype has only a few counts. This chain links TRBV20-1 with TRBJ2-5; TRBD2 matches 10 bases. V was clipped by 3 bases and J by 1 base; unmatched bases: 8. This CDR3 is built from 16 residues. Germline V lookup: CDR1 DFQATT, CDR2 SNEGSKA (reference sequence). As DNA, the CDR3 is TGCAGTGCTAGTAAGGACAGGACTAGCGGCCAAGAGACCCAGTACTTC. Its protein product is CSASKDRTSGQETQYF.

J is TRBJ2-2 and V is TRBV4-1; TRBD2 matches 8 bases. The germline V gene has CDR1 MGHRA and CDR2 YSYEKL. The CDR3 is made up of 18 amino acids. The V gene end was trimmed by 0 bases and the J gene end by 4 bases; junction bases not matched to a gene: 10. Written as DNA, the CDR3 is TGCGCCAGCAGCCAAGATCGGCGGGGGGCGGGAGTCACCGGGGAGCTGTTTTTT. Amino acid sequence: CASSQDRRGAGVTGELFF.

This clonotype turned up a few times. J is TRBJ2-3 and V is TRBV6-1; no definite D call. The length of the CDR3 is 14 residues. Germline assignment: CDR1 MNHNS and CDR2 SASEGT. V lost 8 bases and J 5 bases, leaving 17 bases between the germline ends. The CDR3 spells CASQALNLGDTQYF. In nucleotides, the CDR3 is TGTGCCAGCCAAGCCTTAAATTTGGGAGATACGCAGTATTTT.